Sequencing of this T cell receptor (beta chain) was carried out in a study of human thymus T cells. Resected material from corrective heart surgery provided the thymus tissue analysed. Donors were healthy Finnish babies undergoing corrective operations for congenital heart defects. The CDR3 loop spans 14 amino acids. In germline, CDR1 is MNHEY, CDR2 SMNVEV (reference sequence). Trimming removed 7 bases from V and 0 bases from J, with 9 bases in between. TCRdb keeps only in-frame clones here, not all; method: immunoSEQ multiplex PCR. Among 55,000 to 85,000 clones listed, roughly 94% were seen once. The sequence was collected from a girl under three years old with a congenital heart defect but otherwise immunologically healthy. The specimen sequenced was thymus tissue. The V call is TRBV27, the J call TRBJ2-2; D gene ambiguous. CDR3 DNA: TGTGCCAGCACAAGCGACCCGAACACCGGGGAGCTGTTTTTT. Translation gives CASTSDPNTGELFF.